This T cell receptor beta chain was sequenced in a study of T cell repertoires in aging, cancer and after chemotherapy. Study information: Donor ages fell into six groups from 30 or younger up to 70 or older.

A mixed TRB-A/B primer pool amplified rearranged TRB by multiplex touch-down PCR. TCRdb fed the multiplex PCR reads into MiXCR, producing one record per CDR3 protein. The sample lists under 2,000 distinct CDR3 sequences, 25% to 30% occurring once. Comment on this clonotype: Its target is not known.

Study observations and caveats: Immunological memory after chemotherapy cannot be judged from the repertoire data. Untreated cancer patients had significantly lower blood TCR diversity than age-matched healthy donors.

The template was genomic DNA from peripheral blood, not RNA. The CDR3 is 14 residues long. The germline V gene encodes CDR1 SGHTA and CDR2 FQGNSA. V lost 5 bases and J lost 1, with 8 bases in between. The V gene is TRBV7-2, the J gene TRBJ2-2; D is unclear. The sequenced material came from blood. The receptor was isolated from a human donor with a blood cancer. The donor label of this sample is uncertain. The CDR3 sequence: CASSIRQNTGELFF. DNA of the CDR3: TGTGCCAGCAGCATCAGACAGAACACCGGGGAGCTGTTTTTT. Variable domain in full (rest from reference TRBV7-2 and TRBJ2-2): GAGVSQSPSNKVTEKGKDVELRCDPISGHTALYWYRQSLGQGLEFLIYFQGNSAPDKSGLPSDRFSAERTGGSVSTLTIQRTQQEDSAVYLCASSIRQNTGELFFGEGSRLTVL.